The 4 T cell receptor beta chains presented below share a single source sample, sequenced in a study of T cell responses to AZD1222 COVID-19 vaccine. Data came from immunoSEQ multiplex PCR; TCRdb stores just in-frame clones and leaves some out. The table lists 150,000 to 200,000 clones, roughly 94% of them singletons. Sequenced material: peripheral blood, taken on day 0 of AZD1222 vaccination. These receptors were taken from an adult in good health.

The V and J genes are TRBV6-5 and TRBJ2-7; a possible D gene is TRBD2 (6 bases). CDR3 length equals 16 residues. Trimming stripped 4 bases from V and 2 bases from J, with 18 bases between. Germline CDR1 MNHEY, CDR2 SVGAGI. The CDR3 sequence: CASSSRTSPIAYEQYF. As DNA, the CDR3 is TGTGCCAGCAGTTCCCGCACTAGCCCAATAGCCTACGAGCAGTACTTC.

The chain employs TRBV4-1 and TRBJ1-4; D might be TRBD1 (5 bases). V was trimmed by 2 bases and J by 8 bases, leaving 15 bases between them. Per the germline V gene, CDR1 is MGHRA and CDR2 is YSYEKL. The CDR3 sequence is 15 residues long. CDR3 DNA: TGCGCCAGCAGCCAACCCCCGGCAGGGAAGGAAAAACTGTTTTTT. Residues: CASSQPPAGKEKLFF.

The chain links TRBV5-1 to TRBJ1-6; D is possibly TRBD1 (5 bases). Germline-derived CDR1 and CDR2 are SGHRS and YFSETQ. This CDR3 is 15 amino acids long. With 4 bases removed from V and 15 bases from J, the gap between germline ends came to 23 bases. CDR3 in DNA: TGCGCCAGCAGCACAACCGACCCGGGCCTGGGGGACCTCCACTTT. Translation gives CASSTTDPGLGDLHF.

The chain carries TRBV5-6 and TRBJ1-2, with D possibly matching TRBD1 (6 bases). This CDR3 region has 13 residues. The germline CDR1 and CDR2 sequences are SGHDT and YYEEEE. The V end lost 2 bases, the J end lost 8 bases, and 13 bases lay between the germline ends. CDR3 sequence (DNA): TGTGCCAGCAGCTTTGGGGGCCCAGACGGCTACACCTTC. As protein: CASSFGGPDGYTF.